This TCR beta chain was observed in a study of T cell changes during pregnancy in multiple sclerosis. TCRdb's copy holds only in-frame clones and misses some; the assay was immunoSEQ multiplex PCR. The sample lists some 60,000 clones; roughly nine tenths were seen once. V was shortened by 1 base and J by 1 base, with 8 bases between the two germline ends. The CDR3 contains 14 residues. The germline CDR1 and CDR2 sequences are SGHRS and YFSETQ. Here the sequenced sample was peripheral blood, taken before pregnancy. The V and J genes are TRBV5-1 and TRBJ1-1; no clear D gene. The clonotype comes from a female donor with multiple sclerosis, enrolled in a pregnancy study. The CDR3 loop is CASSLRSQNTEAFF. In DNA, the CDR3 is TGCGCCAGCAGCTTGAGATCACAGAACACTGAAGCTTTCTTT.